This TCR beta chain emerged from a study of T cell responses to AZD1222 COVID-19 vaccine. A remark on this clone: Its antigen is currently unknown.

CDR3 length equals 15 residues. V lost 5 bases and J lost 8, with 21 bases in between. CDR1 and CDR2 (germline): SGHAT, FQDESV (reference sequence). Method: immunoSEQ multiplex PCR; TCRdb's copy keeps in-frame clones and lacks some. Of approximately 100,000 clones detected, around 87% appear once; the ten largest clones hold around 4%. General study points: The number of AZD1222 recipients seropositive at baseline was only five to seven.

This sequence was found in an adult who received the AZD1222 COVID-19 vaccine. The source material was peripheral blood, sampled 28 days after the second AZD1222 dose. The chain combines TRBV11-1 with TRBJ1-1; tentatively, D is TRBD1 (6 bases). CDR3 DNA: TGTGCCAGCAGCCCAAACCCGAACAGGGTGAAAGAAGCTTTCTTT. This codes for CASSPNPNRVKEAFF.